Below are 24 T cell receptor beta chains sequenced from a single sample in a study of cytomegalovirus exposure and HLA in healthy donors. The study ran its PCR with 60 Vbeta and 13 Jbeta primers. Produced via immunoSEQ multiplex PCR; TCRdb's table is partial and in-frame only. The table shows about 180,000 clones, with about 75% occurring only once. The sample taken for sequencing was PBMCs. These receptors came from a man in his forties in good health and CMV-seropositive.

For this clone: The same CDR3 can be traced to other DNA sequences in this sample. This chain connects TRBV5-1 to TRBJ1-5; TRBD1 might be the D (6 bases). Trimming left V 0 bases short and J 7 bases short, with 11 bases between. The germline gives CDR1 SGHRS, CDR2 YFSETQ. This CDR3 is 14 amino acids long. Here the CDR3 DNA reads TGCGCCAGCAGCTTGGGTGGGGGCGACCAGCCCCAGCATTTT. It encodes CASSLGGGDQPQHF.

This CDR3 is CASSVGLAARSEQYF. The CDR3 nucleotides are TGTGCCAGCAGCGTAGGACTAGCAGCCCGTTCCGAGCAGTACTTC. The rearrangement uses TRBV9 and TRBJ2-7; 7 bases align to TRBD2. CDR1 and CDR2 from the germline V gene are SGDLS and YYNGEE. The CDR3 sequence is 15 residues long. With 0 bases clipped from V and 6 bases from J, the junction kept 9 bases outside the gene matches. Filled out from reference TRBV9 and TRBJ2-7, the complete variable domain reads DSGVTQTPKHLITATGQRVTLRCSPRSGDLSVYWYQQSLDQGLQFLIQYYNGEERAKGNILERFSAQQFPDLHSELNLSSLELGDSALYFCASSVGLAARSEQYFGPGTRLTVT.

This rearrangement joins TRBV4-2 to TRBJ2-4, with D possibly TRBD2 on 6 matching bases. This CDR3 spans 17 amino acids. Germline V lookup: CDR1 LGHNA, CDR2 YNFKEQ. The V end lost 0 bases, the J end lost 9 bases, and 21 bases lay between the germline ends. The CDR3 is CASSQDKTIAGTSIQYF. The CDR3 DNA reads as TGTGCCAGCAGCCAAGATAAAACGATTGCGGGAACCAGCATTCAGTACTTC.

This clone was seen a few times. The chain links TRBV7-8 to TRBJ2-2, with D maybe TRBD2 (5 bases). The V gene lost 1 base and the J gene lost 4 bases, with 10 bases spanning the gap. This CDR3 is built from 15 residues. CDR1 and CDR2 (germline): SGHVS, FQNEAQ. The CDR3 DNA follows: TGTGCCAGCAGCTTAGTCCTGGGAGCCACCGGGGAGCTGTTTTTT. This sequence encodes CASSLVLGATGELFF.

The chain is built from TRBV4-2 and TRBJ2-3, with 8 bases identical to TRBD2. CDR1 and CDR2 (germline): LGHNA, YNFKEQ. CDR3 size: 19 residues. With 2 bases clipped from V and 0 bases from J, the junction kept 13 bases outside the gene matches. The CDR3 DNA reads as TGTGCCAGCAGCCAACGATCGGGAGGGCCTTTGTTTAGCACAGATACGCAGTATTTT. Translated, it gives CASSQRSGGPLFSTDTQYF.

J is TRBJ2-2 and V is TRBV2; 9 positions match TRBD2. With 5 bases clipped from V and 5 bases from J, the junction kept 9 bases outside the gene matches. Germline CDR1 reads SNHLY; CDR2 reads FYNNEI. This CDR3 comprises 16 residues. The CDR3 sequence: CASSPPSGKVTGELFF. CDR3 nucleotides: TGTGCCAGCAGTCCCCCTAGCGGGAAAGTAACCGGGGAGCTGTTTTTT.

This sequence joins TRBV28 and TRBJ2-5, with D tentatively TRBD1 (6 bases). V was shortened by 2 bases and J by 0 bases, with 13 bases between the two germline ends. Germline V gene lookup returns CDR1 MDHEN and CDR2 SYDVKM. CDR3 length: 16 residues. CDR3 DNA sequence: TGTGCCAGCAGTTTAGTTCAGGGGACGCACCAAGAGACCCAGTACTTC. Translation gives CASSLVQGTHQETQYF.

This clone occurred a few times. The rearrangement uses TRBV7-9 and TRBJ2-5, with TRBD2 matching 7 bases. Germline CDR1 and CDR2: SEHNR and FQNEAQ (reference sequence). The CDR3 consists of 15 residues. The V and J ends lost 3 bases and 4 bases, in that order; junction bases with no gene match: 8. CDR3 sequence (DNA): TGTGCCAGCAGCTTTCAGCGGGATCTCGGAGAGACCCAGTACTTC. This codes for CASSFQRDLGETQYF.

The rearrangement links TRBV9 to TRBJ2-7; D not certain. The CDR3 spans 14 residues. Trimming removed 0 bases at V and 3 bases at J, with 10 bases between. The germline CDR1 and CDR2 sequences are SGDLS and YYNGEE. The CDR3 here is CASSVALGGYEQYF. The CDR3 DNA follows: TGTGCCAGCAGCGTAGCACTCGGCGGCTACGAGCAGTACTTC.

The rearrangement links TRBV7-9 to TRBJ2-3; D remains ambiguous. CDR1 SEHNR and CDR2 FQNEAQ come from the germline V gene (reference sequence). V was trimmed by 1 base and J by 2 bases, leaving 7 bases between them. The CDR3 spans 14 residues. CDR3 region: CASSLDEFTDTQYF. The CDR3 DNA sequence: TGTGCCAGCAGCTTAGACGAGTTCACAGATACGCAGTATTTT.

This clone was observed a few times. The chain carries TRBV28 and TRBJ2-1; TRBD2 matches at 11 bases. CDR3 length equals 17 residues. Per germline, CDR1 MDHEN and CDR2 SYDVKM. Unmatched junction bases numbered 4, after V lost 2 bases and J lost 1 base. The CDR3 spells CASSLMASGRSYNEQFF. CDR3 sequence (DNA): TGTGCCAGCAGTTTAATGGCTAGCGGGAGGTCCTACAATGAGCAGTTCTTC.

This rearrangement joins TRBV6-5 to TRBJ1-2, with a weak D call TRBD1 (5 bases). Deletions cut 8 bases from V and 5 bases from J, with 9 bases between. The CDR3 length is 11 residues. CDR1 and CDR2 from the germline V gene are MNHEY and SVGAGI. CDR3 protein: CASSDTYGYTF. For the CDR3, the DNA is TGTGCCAGCTCGGACACTTATGGCTACACCTTC.

The chain uses TRBV13 and TRBJ2-1; TRBD2 might be the D (6 bases). CDR1 is PRHDT, CDR2 FYEKMQ, per germline (reference sequence). V was trimmed by 3 bases and J by 7 bases, leaving 7 bases between them. CDR3 length equals 12 residues. The CDR3 loop is CASSLGGNEQFF. CDR3 nucleotides: TGTGCCAGCAGCTTGGGAGGAAATGAGCAGTTCTTC.

This sequence joins TRBV11-3 and TRBJ2-3; 9 bases fit TRBD1. The CDR3 totals 19 residues. Germline-derived CDR1 and CDR2 are SGHNT and YENEEA. V shed 1 base, J shed 3 bases, and the junction held 14 bases outside the gene matches. The CDR3 DNA follows: TGTGCCAGCAGCTTAGGGCCACTCCTCCCGGGACAGGGAACAGATACGCAGTATTTT. Translating gives CASSLGPLLPGQGTDTQYF.

This chain links TRBV19 with TRBJ1-2; 8 bases line up with TRBD1. The CDR3 length is 16 residues. Germline values: CDR1 LNHDA, CDR2 SQIVND (reference sequence). V was pared by 4 bases and J by 2 bases, with 9 bases of the junction left unmatched. DNA for the CDR3: TGTGCCAGTAGTAGAAGCCGGACAGGGAGAAACTATGGCTACACCTTC. Its translation: CASSRSRTGRNYGYTF.

The gene calls are TRBV27 and TRBJ2-1, with D possibly TRBD2 on 5 matching bases. This CDR3 is 17 amino acids long. Trimming took off 1 base at V and 4 bases at J, with 17 bases between the two ends. Germline V CDR1 and CDR2: MNHEY, SMNVEV (reference sequence). CDR3 residues: CASSLYSGFLTYNEQFF. CDR3 DNA: TGTGCCAGCAGTTTATATTCGGGATTCTTAACTTACAATGAGCAGTTCTTC.

This chain uses TRBV6-5 with TRBJ1-1; no firm D call. V shed 7 bases and J shed 0 bases, with 9 bases lying between them. Germline loops: CDR1 MNHEY, CDR2 SVGAGI. The CDR3 sequence is 13 residues long. CDR3 in amino acids: CASTGNLNTEAFF. The CDR3 bases are TGTGCCAGCACGGGGAACTTGAACACTGAAGCTTTCTTT.

This rearrangement joins TRBV6-5 to TRBJ1-4, with 7 bases matching TRBD1. This CDR3 is 14 amino acids long. The junction had 10 bases not matched to a gene; V was cut back by 7 bases and J by 8 bases. CDR1 and CDR2 from the germline V gene are MNHEY and SVGAGI. The CDR3 region is CASKAPGGEEKLFF. DNA of the CDR3: TGTGCCAGCAAAGCCCCAGGGGGAGAGGAAAAACTGTTTTTT.

The chain links TRBV9 to TRBJ2-1; 7 bases map to TRBD2. Trimming cost V 2 bases and J 10 bases; bases outside gene matches: 12. The CDR3 spans 15 residues. Per germline, CDR1 SGDLS and CDR2 YYNGEE. In DNA, the CDR3 is TGTGCCAGCAGCGTTTCGGCGGGAGCGGGTAGCGAGCAGTTCTTC. Encoded protein: CASSVSAGAGSEQFF.

In its sample, this clone was seen a few times. V gene TRBV7-2 combines with J gene TRBJ2-2; tentatively, D is TRBD1 (5 bases). Looked up from germline, CDR1 is SGHTA and CDR2 is FQGNSA. The length of the CDR3 is 15 residues. V lost 1 base, J lost 0 bases, and 6 bases lay in between. CDR3 region: CASSLGGANTGELFF. The CDR3 DNA is TGTGCCAGCAGCTTAGGGGGCGCGAACACCGGGGAGCTGTTTTTT.

The chain uses TRBV5-1 and TRBJ2-7, with D possibly TRBD2 on 6 matching bases. Trimming stripped 5 bases from V and 8 bases from J, with 20 bases between. The V gene's germline CDR1 is SGHRS and CDR2 YFSETQ. The CDR3 sequence is 14 residues long. The chain's CDR3 is CASREGLAEPKQYF. In DNA, the CDR3 is TGCGCCAGCAGGGAGGGGCTAGCCGAGCCCAAGCAGTACTTC.

The chain employs TRBV6-1 and TRBJ1-6; TRBD1 might be the D (5 bases). Germline assignment: CDR1 MNHNS and CDR2 SASEGT. This CDR3 spans 13 amino acids. Trimming took off 1 base at V and 13 bases at J, with 11 bases between the two ends. The CDR3 is CASSEVREEPLHF. The CDR3 DNA sequence: TGTGCCAGCAGTGAAGTCAGGGAGGAGCCCCTCCACTTT.

This clone was counted a single time. One end of the junction does not line up with germline, which may come from a read error. This chain uses TRBV7-8 with TRBJ2-5, with TRBD1 identical over 7 bases. From germline, CDR1 is SGHVS and CDR2 FQNEAQ. CDR3 length: 17 amino acids. CDR3 sequence: CAGSLGAVRGIQETQYF. The CDR3 region has the DNA TGTGCCGGCAGCTTAGGGGCCGTCAGGGGGATTCAGGAGACCCAGTACTTC.

This chain joins TRBV19 and TRBJ2-7, with 10 positions matching TRBD1. CDR1 is LNHDA, CDR2 SQIVND, per germline (reference sequence). V lost 9 bases to trimming and J lost 5 bases; unmatched junction nucleotides: 10. The CDR3 is made up of 14 amino acids. CDR3 DNA: TGTGCCAGCTCACCGGGACAGGGGTACCACGAGCAGTACTTC. As protein: CASSPGQGYHEQYF.